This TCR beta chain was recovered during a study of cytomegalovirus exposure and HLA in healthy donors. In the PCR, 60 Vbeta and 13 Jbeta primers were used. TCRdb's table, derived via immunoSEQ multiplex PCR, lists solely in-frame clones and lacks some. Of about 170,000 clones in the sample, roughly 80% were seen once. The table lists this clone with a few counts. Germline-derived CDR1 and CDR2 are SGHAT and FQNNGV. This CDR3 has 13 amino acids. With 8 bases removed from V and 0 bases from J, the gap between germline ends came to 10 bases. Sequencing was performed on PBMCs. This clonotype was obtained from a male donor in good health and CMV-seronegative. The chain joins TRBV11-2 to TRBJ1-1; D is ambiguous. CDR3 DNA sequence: TGTGCCAGCTCGGGAGTAATGAACACTGAAGCTTTCTTT. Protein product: CASSGVMNTEAFF.